This is a list of T cell receptor beta chains from one sample in a study of neurological immune-mediated disorders. TCRdb independently ran MiXCR on the 5' RACE reads; one entry per CDR3 protein. The table lists tens of thousands of distinct CDR3 sequences, 4.5% to 7.5% of them singletons. Sample: PBMCs. All receptors come from a woman aged 60-75 years with multiple sclerosis. Each CDR3 is given with its conserved first and last residue. The D gene is left open where the match is weak. Some rows have no size entry. The others give once, few or many, or a class for an expanded clone.

size	V	J	D	CDR3	DNA
many	TRBV5-1	TRBJ2-5	TRBD2	CASSSQRGRQETQYF	TGCGCCAGCAGCTCACAGCGGGGGAGGCAAGAGACCCAGTACTTC
many	TRBV5-1	TRBJ1-6	TRBD1	CASSSQGAQSNSPLHF	TGCGCCAGCAGCTCCCAGGGGGCGCAGAGTAATTCACCCCTCCACTTT
many	TRBV15	TRBJ2-7	-	CATSKAGTGSYEQYF	TGTGCCACCAGCAAAGCCGGGACGGGATCCTACGAGCAGTACTTC
many	TRBV14	TRBJ2-1	-	CASSQDWNDNEQFF	TGTGCCAGCAGCCAAGATTGGAACGACAATGAGCAGTTCTTC
-	TRBV5-1	TRBJ1-4	TRBD1	CASSRPGTGGTNEKLFF	TGCGCCAGCAGCCGTCCCGGGACAGGGGGCACTAATGAAAAACTGTTTTTT
many	TRBV10-3	TRBJ2-1	-	CAIRRGGVGEQFF	TGTGCCATCAGGAGGGGGGGGGTCGGGGAGCAGTTCTTC
many	TRBV20-1	TRBJ1-1	-	CSASGRWSVPGKDTEAFF	TGCAGTGCTAGTGGAAGGTGGTCCGTACCGGGCAAGGACACTGAAGCTTTCTTT
many	TRBV7-2	TRBJ2-5	TRBD2	CASTDRRLAGGGETQYF	TGTGCCAGCACCGATCGGAGACTAGCGGGGGGAGGAGAGACCCAGTACTTC
many	TRBV6-4	TRBJ2-3	-	CASSGRSSTDTQYF	TGTGCCAGCAGTGGACGCTCGAGCACAGATACGCAGTATTTT
many	TRBV7-9	TRBJ1-2	-	CASSPQAMPGGRNYGYTF	TGTGCCAGCAGCCCCCAGGCCATGCCAGGAGGCCGGAACTATGGCTACACCTTC
many	TRBV12-3/TRBV12-4	TRBJ1-3	TRBD1	CASKLQGASGNTIYF	TGTGCCAGCAAATTACAGGGGGCATCTGGAAACACCATATATTTT
many	TRBV5-1	TRBJ2-7	TRBD1	CASSPWGTGTSYEQYF	TGCGCCAGCAGCCCGTGGGGGACAGGGACATCCTACGAGCAGTACTTC
many	TRBV7-9	TRBJ2-1	TRBD2	CASRASGGIPSYNEQFF	TGTGCCAGCAGAGCTAGCGGGGGGATCCCCTCCTACAATGAGCAGTTCTTC
many	TRBV20-1	TRBJ2-7	TRBD2	CSGLTSGTQGEQYF	TGCAGTGGGCTGACTAGCGGAACTCAGGGGGAGCAGTACTTC
many	TRBV10-2	TRBJ2-7	-	CASSPPQGYEQYF	TGCGCCAGCAGCCCCCCCCAGGGATACGAGCAGTACTTC
few	TRBV20-1	TRBJ1-4	-	CSARDQGLGEKLFF	TGCAGTGCTAGAGACCAGGGGTTGGGTGAAAAACTGTTTTTT
many	TRBV12-3/TRBV12-4	TRBJ1-4	-	CASSFGAGSGEKLFF	TGTGCCAGCAGTTTTGGTGCAGGGTCTGGAGAAAAACTGTTTTTT
many	TRBV3-1	TRBJ1-1	-	CASRVGGNTEAFF	TGTGCCAGCAGGGTAGGTGGAAACACTGAAGCTTTCTTT
many	TRBV12-3/TRBV12-4	TRBJ1-6	-	CASSPRGDLTSPLHF	TGTGCCAGCAGTCCTCGGGGGGATTTGACTTCACCCCTCCACTTT
many	TRBV5-6	TRBJ2-7	-	CASSFGGPTPYEQYF	TGTGCCAGCAGCTTCGGGGGCCCCACACCTTACGAGCAGTACTTC
many	TRBV29-1	TRBJ1-2	-	CSVVGGYTF	TGCAGCGTTGTCGGTGGCTACACCTTC
many	TRBV9	TRBJ2-3	-	CASSVSGTPLSTDTQYF	TGTGCCAGCAGCGTATCCGGGACACCCCTGAGCACAGATACGCAGTATTTT
many	TRBV20-1	TRBJ2-7	-	CSARAGTDYEQYF	TGCAGTGCTAGAGCCGGCACAGACTACGAGCAGTACTTC
-	TRBV7-2	TRBJ1-3	-	CASSLASGPGNTIYF	TGTGCCAGCAGCTTAGCATCAGGGCCTGGAAACACCATATATTTT
many	TRBV5-4	TRBJ2-1	-	CASSLSGGPSYNEQFF	TGTGCCAGCAGCTTGTCGGGCGGGCCGTCCTACAATGAGCAGTTCTTC
many	TRBV6-4	TRBJ2-2	TRBD1	CASRGTGFTGELFF	TGTGCCAGCAGAGGGACAGGGTTCACCGGGGAGCTGTTTTTT
many	TRBV5-1	TRBJ2-1	-	CASSLDRTSSYNEQFF	TGCGCCAGCAGCTTGGACAGGACGAGCTCCTACAATGAGCAGTTCTTC
many	TRBV12-3/TRBV12-4	TRBJ1-4	-	CASSLAQSGRNEKLFF	TGTGCCAGCAGTTTGGCCCAATCAGGACGTAATGAAAAACTGTTTTTT
many	TRBV15	TRBJ2-5	-	CATSRGGVAQETQYF	TGTGCCACCAGCAGAGGGGGGGTCGCCCAAGAGACCCAGTACTTC
many	TRBV2	TRBJ2-2	TRBD1	CASKGAISNTGELFF	TGTGCCAGCAAGGGGGCAATCTCGAACACCGGGGAGCTGTTTTTT
many	TRBV6-5	TRBJ1-1	TRBD1	CASKPHRGRDTEAFF	TGTGCCAGCAAACCTCACAGGGGTAGGGACACTGAAGCTTTCTTT
few	TRBV5-1	TRBJ1-2	TRBD1	CASSPDRGGLYGYTF	TGCGCCAGCAGCCCCGACAGGGGAGGGCTCTATGGCTACACCTTC